This is a list of T cell receptor beta chains from one sample in a study of T cells after yellow fever vaccination. MiXCR was run by TCRdb on the 5' RACE reads, yielding one entry per CDR3 protein. The sample carries approximately 250,000 distinct CDR3 sequences, roughly 4.8% recorded once. Material: CD4+ T cells sorted from PBMCs, obtained on the day of the yellow fever booster vaccination. The source is a man younger than 35 who received the YFV17D yellow fever vaccine. CDR3s include the opening cysteine and the closing phenylalanine or tryptophan. The D gene is left open where the match is weak. The size of a clone is reported for some rows only, either as once, few or many, or as a class for expanded clones.

D gene: .; clone size: many; V gene: TRBV9; J gene: TRBJ1-6; CDR3 protein: CASREDSSYNSPLHF; CDR3 DNA: TGTGCCAGCAGAGAAGACAGCTCCTATAATTCACCCCTCCACTTT
D gene: .; clone size: many; V gene: TRBV11-2; J gene: TRBJ1-1; CDR3 protein: CASSFGEVTEAFF; CDR3 DNA: TGTGCCAGCAGCTTCGGGGAGGTCACTGAAGCTTTCTTT
D gene: TRBD1; clone size: few; V gene: TRBV5-6; J gene: TRBJ1-4; CDR3 protein: CASSLRQGFEKLFF; CDR3 DNA: TGTGCCAGCAGCTTGAGACAGGGGTTCGAAAAACTGTTTTTT
D gene: TRBD1; clone size: many; V gene: TRBV5-1; J gene: TRBJ2-3; CDR3 protein: CASSPQGAQADTQYF; CDR3 DNA: TGCGCCAGCAGCCCACAGGGGGCACAGGCAGATACGCAGTATTTT
D gene: TRBD1; clone size: many; V gene: TRBV9; J gene: TRBJ2-2; CDR3 protein: CASSVTGTGARIAGELFF; CDR3 DNA: TGTGCCAGCAGCGTTACCGGGACAGGGGCTCGTATCGCCGGGGAGCTGTTTTTT
D gene: TRBD1; clone size: .; V gene: TRBV10-3; J gene: TRBJ2-5; CDR3 protein: CAISEGSGGGETQYF; CDR3 DNA: TGTGCCATCAGTGAGGGGTCAGGGGGCGGCGAGACCCAGTACTTC
D gene: .; clone size: many; V gene: TRBV29-1; J gene: TRBJ2-5; CDR3 protein: CSVRGRQNQETQYF; CDR3 DNA: TGCAGCGTGCGGGGCAGGCAGAACCAAGAGACCCAGTACTTC
D gene: .; clone size: many; V gene: TRBV25-1; J gene: TRBJ2-7; CDR3 protein: CASSEGGLGYEQYF; CDR3 DNA: TGTGCCAGCAGTGAGGGGGGGCTAGGCTACGAGCAGTACTTC
D gene: .; clone size: many; V gene: TRBV4-3; J gene: TRBJ1-2; CDR3 protein: CASSQTGSRGYTF; CDR3 DNA: TGCGCCAGCAGCCAAACAGGGAGTCGTGGCTACACCTTC
D gene: .; clone size: .; V gene: TRBV5-1; J gene: TRBJ2-2; CDR3 protein: CASSFLDGAHTGELFF; CDR3 DNA: TGCGCCAGCAGCTTTTTGGACGGAGCCCACACCGGGGAGCTGTTTTTT
D gene: .; clone size: few; V gene: TRBV2; J gene: TRBJ2-3; CDR3 protein: CASSAVDTQYF; CDR3 DNA: TGTGCCAGCAGTGCGGTAGATACGCAGTATTTT
D gene: TRBD2; clone size: .; V gene: TRBV20-1; J gene: TRBJ2-1; CDR3 protein: CSAASGSYNEQFF; CDR3 DNA: TGCAGTGCCGCTAGCGGCTCCTACAATGAGCAGTTCTTC
D gene: TRBD2; clone size: many; V gene: TRBV6-2/TRBV6-3; J gene: TRBJ2-7; CDR3 protein: CASSYPQRGAYEQYF; CDR3 DNA: TGTGCCAGCAGTTACCCCCAGCGGGGGGCCTACGAGCAGTACTTC
D gene: .; clone size: .; V gene: TRBV5-1; J gene: TRBJ2-5; CDR3 protein: CASSSRGEETQYF; CDR3 DNA: TGCGCCAGCAGCTCCCGGGGAGAAGAGACCCAGTACTTC
D gene: TRBD2; clone size: many; V gene: TRBV12-3/TRBV12-4; J gene: TRBJ2-5; CDR3 protein: CASRPSPTGLVPQETQYF; CDR3 DNA: TGTGCCAGCAGACCCTCCCCGACGGGACTAGTACCCCAAGAGACCCAGTACTTC
D gene: .; clone size: many; V gene: TRBV3-1; J gene: TRBJ2-1; CDR3 protein: CASSQVPGVRNEQFF; CDR3 DNA: TGTGCCAGCAGCCAAGTCCCGGGGGTCAGGAATGAGCAGTTCTTC
D gene: .; clone size: few; V gene: TRBV9; J gene: TRBJ1-2; CDR3 protein: CASSVAAGNYGYTF; CDR3 DNA: TGTGCCAGCAGCGTAGCAGCAGGGAACTATGGCTACACCTTC
D gene: .; clone size: .; V gene: TRBV3-1; J gene: TRBJ2-5; CDR3 protein: CASSFERSYQETQYF; CDR3 DNA: TGTGCCAGCAGCTTCGAGCGGAGCTACCAAGAGACCCAGTACTTC
D gene: TRBD2; clone size: many; V gene: TRBV28; J gene: TRBJ2-1; CDR3 protein: CASRGLAASYNEQFF; CDR3 DNA: TGTGCCAGCAGAGGACTAGCGGCTTCCTACAATGAGCAGTTCTTC
D gene: TRBD1; clone size: .; V gene: TRBV4-1; J gene: TRBJ1-1; CDR3 protein: CASSQVSPGDRVSEAFF; CDR3 DNA: TGCGCCAGCAGCCAAGTATCCCCCGGGGACAGGGTATCTGAAGCTTTCTTT
D gene: .; clone size: few; V gene: TRBV15; J gene: TRBJ2-7; CDR3 protein: CATSSYWFPDYEQYF; CDR3 DNA: TGTGCCACCAGCAGTTATTGGTTCCCCGACTACGAGCAGTACTTC
D gene: TRBD1; clone size: .; V gene: TRBV3-1; J gene: TRBJ1-5; CDR3 protein: CASSQEQGLKPQHF; CDR3 DNA: TGTGCCAGCAGCCAAGAACAGGGGCTTAAGCCCCAGCATTTT
D gene: TRBD2; clone size: few; V gene: TRBV4-1; J gene: TRBJ2-3; CDR3 protein: CASSQFGGAGTDTQYF; CDR3 DNA: TGCGCCAGCAGCCAATTCGGGGGGGCCGGCACAGATACGCAGTATTTT
D gene: TRBD1; clone size: .; V gene: TRBV20-1; J gene: TRBJ1-6; CDR3 protein: CVGSQGGPLHF; CDR3 DNA: TGCGTAGGTAGTCAGGGGGGACCCCTCCACTTT
D gene: .; clone size: many; V gene: TRBV5-1; J gene: TRBJ1-1; CDR3 protein: CASSLMGGGTEAFF; CDR3 DNA: TGCGCTAGCAGCTTGATGGGTGGCGGCACTGAAGCTTTCTTT
D gene: TRBD1; clone size: .; V gene: TRBV28; J gene: TRBJ2-5; CDR3 protein: CASSRRQGVGETQYF; CDR3 DNA: TGTGCCAGCAGCCGAAGACAGGGGGTCGGGGAGACCCAGTACTTC
D gene: TRBD2; clone size: many; V gene: TRBV7-6; J gene: TRBJ2-5; CDR3 protein: CASSRRGLAGGETQYF; CDR3 DNA: TGTGCCAGCAGCCGCCGGGGACTAGCGGGGGGAGAGACCCAGTACTTC
D gene: .; clone size: many; V gene: TRBV7-2; J gene: TRBJ1-5; CDR3 protein: CASSLATYQPQHF; CDR3 DNA: TGTGCCAGCAGCTTGGCCACCTATCAGCCCCAGCATTTT